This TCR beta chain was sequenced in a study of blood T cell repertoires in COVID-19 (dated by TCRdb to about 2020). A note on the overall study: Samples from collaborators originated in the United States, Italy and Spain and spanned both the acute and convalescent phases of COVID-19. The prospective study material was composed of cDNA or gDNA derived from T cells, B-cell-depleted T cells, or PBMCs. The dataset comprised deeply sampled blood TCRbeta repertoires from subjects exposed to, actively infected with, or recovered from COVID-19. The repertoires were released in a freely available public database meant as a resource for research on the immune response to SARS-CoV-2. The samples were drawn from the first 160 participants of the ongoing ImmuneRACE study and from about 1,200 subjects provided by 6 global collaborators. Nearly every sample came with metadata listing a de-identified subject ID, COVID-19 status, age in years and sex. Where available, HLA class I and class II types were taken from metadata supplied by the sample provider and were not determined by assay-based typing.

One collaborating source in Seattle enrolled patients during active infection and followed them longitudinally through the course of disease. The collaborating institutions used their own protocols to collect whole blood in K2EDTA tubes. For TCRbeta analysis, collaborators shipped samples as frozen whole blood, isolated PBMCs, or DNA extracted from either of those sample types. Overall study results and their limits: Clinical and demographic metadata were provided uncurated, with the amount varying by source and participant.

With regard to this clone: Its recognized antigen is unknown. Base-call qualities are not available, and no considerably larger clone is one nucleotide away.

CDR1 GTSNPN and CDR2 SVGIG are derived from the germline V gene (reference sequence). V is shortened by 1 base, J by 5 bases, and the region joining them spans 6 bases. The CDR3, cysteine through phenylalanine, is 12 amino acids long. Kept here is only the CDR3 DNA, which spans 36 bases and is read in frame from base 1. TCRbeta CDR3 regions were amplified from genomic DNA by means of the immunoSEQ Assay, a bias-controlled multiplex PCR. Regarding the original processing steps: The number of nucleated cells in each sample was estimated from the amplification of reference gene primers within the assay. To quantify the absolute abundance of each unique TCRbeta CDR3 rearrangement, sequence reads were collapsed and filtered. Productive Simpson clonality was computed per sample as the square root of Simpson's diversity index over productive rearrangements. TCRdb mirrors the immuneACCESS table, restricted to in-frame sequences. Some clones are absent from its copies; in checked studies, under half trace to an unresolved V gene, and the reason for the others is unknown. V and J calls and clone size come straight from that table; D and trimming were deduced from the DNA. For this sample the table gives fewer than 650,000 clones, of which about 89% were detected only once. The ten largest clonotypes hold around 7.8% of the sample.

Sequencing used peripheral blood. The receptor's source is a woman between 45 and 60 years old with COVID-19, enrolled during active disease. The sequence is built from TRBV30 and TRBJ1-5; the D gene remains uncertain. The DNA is TGTGCCTGGAGTGCCTCAGATCAGCCCCAGCATTTT. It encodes CAWSASDQPQHF.